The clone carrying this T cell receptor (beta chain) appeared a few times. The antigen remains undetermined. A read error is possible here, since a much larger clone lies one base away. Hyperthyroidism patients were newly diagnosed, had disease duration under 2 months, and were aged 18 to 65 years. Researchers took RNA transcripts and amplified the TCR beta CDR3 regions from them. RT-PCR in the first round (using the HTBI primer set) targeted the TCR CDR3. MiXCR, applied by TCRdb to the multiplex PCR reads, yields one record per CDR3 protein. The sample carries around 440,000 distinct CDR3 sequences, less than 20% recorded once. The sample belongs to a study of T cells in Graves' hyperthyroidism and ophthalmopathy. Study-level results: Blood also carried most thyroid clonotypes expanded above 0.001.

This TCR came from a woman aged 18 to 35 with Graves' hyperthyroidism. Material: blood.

CDR3 in amino acids: CATSFRTSGTDTQYF. The CDR3 nucleotides are TGCGCCACCAGCTTCCGGACTAGCGGCACAGATACGCAGTATTTT. This chain joins TRBV5-1 and TRBJ2-3; 9 nucleotides agree with TRBD2. The CDR3 consists of 15 residues. Looked up from germline, CDR1 is SGHRS and CDR2 is YFSETQ.